Each of the 15 T cell receptor beta chains below was sequenced from the same sample in a study of blood T cells in healthy people across ages. The authors ran a second PCR of about 6 to 12 cycles using a sample-barcoded 5' primer and a J-beta primer mix. TCRdb itself ran the 5' RACE reads through MiXCR, one entry per CDR3 protein. The sample contains about a million distinct CDR3 sequences, 51% of which appear only once. The sample taken for sequencing was blood. These receptors came from a woman in her sixties in good health.

J is TRBJ1-5 and V is TRBV6-6; TRBD1 might be the D (5 bases). V gave up 5 bases and J gave up 1 base, with 15 bases separating them. From germline, CDR1 is MNHNY and CDR2 SVGAGI (reference sequence). The CDR3 loop spans 16 amino acids. Here the CDR3 DNA reads TGTGCCAGCAGTCGAAATACCGGGGCGAGCAATCAGCCCCAGCATTTT. Its translation: CASSRNTGASNQPQHF.

CDR3 DNA sequence: TGTGCCAGCAGCTTTTCCGGGGAGCTGTTTTTT. It translates to CASSFSGELFF. J is TRBJ2-2 and V is TRBV12-3 or TRBV12-4; D gene unclear. The V and J ends lost 6 bases and 6 bases respectively, with 5 bases between them. This CDR3 spans 11 amino acids.

The chain carries TRBV2 and TRBJ2-5; D unresolved. TRBJ2-7 matches the DNA end more closely, so the J call is doubtful. The CDR3 consists of 16 residues. Per the germline V gene, CDR1 is SNHLY and CDR2 is FYNNEI. CDR3 loop: CASSLHPPLKGYEQYF. The DNA of the CDR3 is TGTGCCAGCAGTCTACATCCCCCACTGAAGGGCTACGAGCAGTACTTC.

The chain links TRBV14 to TRBJ2-5; D might be TRBD1 (5 bases). V shed 0 bases and J shed 7 bases, with 15 bases lying between them. The CDR3 has 15 residues. Looked up from germline, CDR1 is SGHDN and CDR2 is FVKESK. The CDR3 region is CASSQDIPGRRTQYF. CDR3 DNA: TGTGCCAGCAGCCAAGATATCCCAGGGCGGCGGACCCAGTACTTC.

The CDR3 region is CSAVGTYLTEAFF. The CDR3 nucleotides read TGCAGCGCCGTTGGGACATATTTGACTGAAGCTTTCTTT. The chain couples TRBV29-1 to TRBJ1-1; possibly TRBD1 for D (6 bases). The CDR3 length is 13 residues. The V and J ends lost 7 bases and 5 bases respectively, with 17 bases between them. Germline V gene data show CDR1 as SQVTM and CDR2 as ANQGSEA.

This clonotype showed up just a few times. A much larger clonotype is one base distant, so this may be a read error. The gene calls are TRBV20-1 and TRBJ1-5, with D hard to call. CDR1 DFQATT and CDR2 SNEGSKA come from the germline V gene (reference sequence). This CDR3 has 16 amino acids. V lost 0 bases to trimming and J lost 0 bases, with 12 bases between them. This CDR3 is CSARDRAGNSNQPQHF. The CDR3 DNA reads TGCAGTGCTAGAGATCGGGCAGGCAATAGCAATCAGCCCCAGCATTTT.

The chain uses TRBV24-1 and TRBJ2-4; 7 bases map to TRBD1. The J call may be in error: the DNA end matches TRBJ2-7 better. This CDR3 region has 13 residues. Germline values: CDR1 KGHDR, CDR2 SFDVKD. The CDR3 spells CATSDRDSNEQYF. Here the CDR3 DNA reads TGTGCCACCAGTGACAGGGACAGTAACGAGCAGTACTTC.

For this clonotype: An end of the junction does not agree with germline; a read error may underlie this. The chain combines TRBV6-6 with TRBJ2-1; 13 bases are a match to TRBD2. This CDR3 region has 16 residues. Germline assignment: CDR1 MNHNY and CDR2 SVGAGI (reference sequence). The CDR3 spells CAISSSTSGRAHEQFF. CDR3 DNA sequence: TGTGCCATCAGTTCTTCAACTAGCGGGAGGGCCCATGAGCAGTTCTTC.

The rearrangement uses TRBV4-1 and TRBJ2-1; D may be TRBD1 (6 bases). Germline CDR1 is MGHRA and CDR2 is YSYEKL. V lost 0 bases and J 6 bases, leaving 12 bases between the germline ends. The CDR3 has 15 amino acids. CDR3 loop: CASSQEGPTGNEQFF. The CDR3 DNA reads as TGCGCCAGCAGCCAAGAAGGGCCGACAGGCAATGAGCAGTTCTTC.

This clonotype was counted between two and nine times. The chain carries TRBV7-3 and TRBJ2-3, with D tentatively TRBD2 (5 bases). Trimming shortened V by 5 bases and J by 4 bases, and 19 bases separated the two germline ends. The germline V gene has CDR1 SGHTA and CDR2 FQGTGA. The CDR3 covers 16 residues. Here the CDR3 reads CASSRLGEMGADTQYF. In DNA form, the CDR3 reads TGTGCCAGCAGCCGACTCGGGGAGATGGGCGCAGATACGCAGTATTTT.

This rearrangement joins TRBV4-2 to TRBJ2-7; perhaps TRBD2 as D (6 bases). The CDR3 is made up of 15 amino acids. The V gene's germline CDR1 is LGHNA and CDR2 YNFKEQ. Between the trimmed V and J ends, which lost 4 bases and 3 bases, there was a span of 16 bases. The CDR3, as DNA: TGTGCCAGCAGCCCCATCCCCGGGAGAGACTACGAGCAGTACTTC. As protein: CASSPIPGRDYEQYF.

The V gene is TRBV3-1, the J gene TRBJ2-1; TRBD2 matches 10 bases. The CDR3 loop spans 17 amino acids. V trimming: 0 bases; J trimming: 3 bases; junction bases outside the gene matches: 5. The germline gives CDR1 LGHDT, CDR2 YNNKEL (reference sequence). The DNA of the CDR3 is TGTGCCAGCAGCCAAGATCCCCGGACTAGCGGCTACAATGAGCAGTTCTTC. Protein product: CASSQDPRTSGYNEQFF.

This chain links TRBV3-1 with TRBJ1-1; D is possibly TRBD1 (5 bases). Germline CDR1 LGHDT, CDR2 YNNKEL (reference sequence). The CDR3 is made up of 14 amino acids. V was trimmed by 8 bases and J by 4 bases, leaving 17 bases between them. CDR3 loop: CASGYRRRGTEAFF. In DNA, the CDR3 is TGTGCCAGCGGGTATCGCAGGAGGGGCACTGAAGCTTTCTTT.

This clonotype was seen more than once but under ten times. This sequence joins TRBV4-1 and TRBJ1-5; TRBD1 might be the D (6 bases). Per germline, CDR1 MGHRA and CDR2 YSYEKL. The CDR3 totals 16 residues. Trimming left V 1 base short and J 4 bases short, with 14 bases between. The CDR3 bases are TGCGCCAGCAGCCAAGGTGGCCGCAGGGGAAATCAGCCCCAGCATTTT. It is translated as CASSQGGRRGNQPQHF.

V is TRBV20-1 and J is TRBJ2-5; 15 nucleotides match TRBD2. V was pared by 3 bases and J by 0 bases, with 5 bases of the junction left unmatched. This CDR3 spans 17 amino acids. CDR1 is DFQATT and CDR2 is SNEGSKA in the germline V gene (reference sequence). CDR3 amino acids: CSASWTSGREYQETQYF. For the CDR3, the DNA is TGCAGTGCTAGTTGGACTAGCGGGAGGGAGTACCAAGAGACCCAGTACTTC.